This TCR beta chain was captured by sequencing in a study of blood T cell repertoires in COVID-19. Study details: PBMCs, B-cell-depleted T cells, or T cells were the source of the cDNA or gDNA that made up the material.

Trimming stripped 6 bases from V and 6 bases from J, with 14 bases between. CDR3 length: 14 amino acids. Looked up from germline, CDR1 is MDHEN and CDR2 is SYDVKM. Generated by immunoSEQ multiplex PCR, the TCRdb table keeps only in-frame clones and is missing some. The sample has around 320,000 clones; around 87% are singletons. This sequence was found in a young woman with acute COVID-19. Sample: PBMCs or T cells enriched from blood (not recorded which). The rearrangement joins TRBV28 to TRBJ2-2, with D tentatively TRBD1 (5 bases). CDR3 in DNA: TGTGCCAGCAGCAGACAGAGGCCCCCCGGGGAGCTGTTTTTT. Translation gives CASSRQRPPGELFF.